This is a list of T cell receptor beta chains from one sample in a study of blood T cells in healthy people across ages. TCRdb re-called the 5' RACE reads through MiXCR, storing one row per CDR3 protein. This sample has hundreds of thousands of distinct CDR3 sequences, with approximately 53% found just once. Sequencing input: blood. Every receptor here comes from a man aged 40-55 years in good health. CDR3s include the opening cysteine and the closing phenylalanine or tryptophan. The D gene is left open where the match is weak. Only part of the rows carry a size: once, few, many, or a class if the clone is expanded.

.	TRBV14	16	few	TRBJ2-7	CASSRLGSGISYEQYF
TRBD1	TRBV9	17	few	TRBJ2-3	CASSVEFGTGVTDTQYF
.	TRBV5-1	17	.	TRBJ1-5	CASSEGTQFSGNQPQHF
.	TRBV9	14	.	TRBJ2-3	CASSEGGSTDTQYF
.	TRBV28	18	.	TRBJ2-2	CASSFPPRGSKNTGELFF
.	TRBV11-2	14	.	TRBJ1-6	CASSLLVGDSPLHF
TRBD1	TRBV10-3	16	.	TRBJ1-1	CAISEPTTGGGTEAFF
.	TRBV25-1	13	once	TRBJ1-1	CASSEWGVAEAFF
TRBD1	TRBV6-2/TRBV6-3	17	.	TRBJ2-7	CASSYVYRDSQLREQYF
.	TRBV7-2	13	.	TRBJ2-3	CASSLVSGDTQYF
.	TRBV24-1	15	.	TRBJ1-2	CATSDPSGTVGGYTF
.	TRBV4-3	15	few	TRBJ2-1	CASSQDPPVLNEQFF
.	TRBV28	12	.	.	CASRGAVDIQYF
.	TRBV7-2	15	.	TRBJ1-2	CASSSNGPLEGGYTF
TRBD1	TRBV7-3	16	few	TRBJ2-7	CASSLTRQGVAYEQYF
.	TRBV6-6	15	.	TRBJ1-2	CASSYAGSLTYGYTF
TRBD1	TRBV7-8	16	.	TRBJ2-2	CASSLGGTGDTGELFF
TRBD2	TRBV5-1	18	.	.	CAGSPGLAGARSYNEQYF
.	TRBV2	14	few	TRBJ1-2	CASSLRATSYGYTF
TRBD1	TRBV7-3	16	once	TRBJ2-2	CASSQDRGHGTGELFF
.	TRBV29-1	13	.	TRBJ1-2	CSVETTGSYGYTF
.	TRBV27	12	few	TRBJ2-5	CASTTPRETQYF
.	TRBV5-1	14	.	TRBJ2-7	CASSLGDSHYEQYF
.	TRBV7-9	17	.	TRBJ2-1	CASSPGPGATSYNEQFF
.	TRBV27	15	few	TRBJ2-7	CASSLSFTGSYEQYF
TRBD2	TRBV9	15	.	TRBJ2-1	CASSGGGGPYNEQFF
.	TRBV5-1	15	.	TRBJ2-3	CASSLVAPSTDTQYF
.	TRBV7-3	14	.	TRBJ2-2	CASSPRASTGELFF
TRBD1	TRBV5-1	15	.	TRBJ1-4	CASSSGTGGNEKLFF
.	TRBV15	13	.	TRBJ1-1	CATSRDGHTEAFF
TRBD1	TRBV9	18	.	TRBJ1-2	CASSVEEDRPTRQYGYTF
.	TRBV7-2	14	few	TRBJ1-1	CASSSLGVNTEAFF
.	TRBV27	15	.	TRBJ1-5	CASSFVGTWDQPQHF
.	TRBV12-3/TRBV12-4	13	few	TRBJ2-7	CASSTDSSYEQYF
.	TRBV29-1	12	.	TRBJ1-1	CSVRWMGTEAFF
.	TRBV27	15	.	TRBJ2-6	CASSLSRDGANVLTF
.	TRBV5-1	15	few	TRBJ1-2	CASSTSGAVYYGYTF
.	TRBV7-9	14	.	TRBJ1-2	CASSSGTTSSGYTF
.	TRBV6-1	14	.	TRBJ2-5	CASSAGWGQETQYF
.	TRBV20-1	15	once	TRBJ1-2	CSARDPGRGNYGYTF
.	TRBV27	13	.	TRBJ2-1	CASSLSIYNEQFF
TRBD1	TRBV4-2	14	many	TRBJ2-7	CASSPGQGTYEQYF
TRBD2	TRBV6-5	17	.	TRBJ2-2	CASSYVVAGGQTGELFF
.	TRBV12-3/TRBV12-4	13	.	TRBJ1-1	CASSFNRNTEAFF
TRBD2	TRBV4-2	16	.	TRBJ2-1	CASSPPDTSGLNEQFF
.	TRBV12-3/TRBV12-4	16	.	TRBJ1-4	CASSPKASVGNEKLFF
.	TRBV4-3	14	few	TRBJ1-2	CASSQERVSYGYTF
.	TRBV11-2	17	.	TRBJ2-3	CASSLELSGPTTDTQYF
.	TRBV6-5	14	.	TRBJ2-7	CASSRRKGKFEQYF
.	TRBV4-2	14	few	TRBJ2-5	CASSQVDGEETQYF
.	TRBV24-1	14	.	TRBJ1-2	CATSDVAGYGGYTF